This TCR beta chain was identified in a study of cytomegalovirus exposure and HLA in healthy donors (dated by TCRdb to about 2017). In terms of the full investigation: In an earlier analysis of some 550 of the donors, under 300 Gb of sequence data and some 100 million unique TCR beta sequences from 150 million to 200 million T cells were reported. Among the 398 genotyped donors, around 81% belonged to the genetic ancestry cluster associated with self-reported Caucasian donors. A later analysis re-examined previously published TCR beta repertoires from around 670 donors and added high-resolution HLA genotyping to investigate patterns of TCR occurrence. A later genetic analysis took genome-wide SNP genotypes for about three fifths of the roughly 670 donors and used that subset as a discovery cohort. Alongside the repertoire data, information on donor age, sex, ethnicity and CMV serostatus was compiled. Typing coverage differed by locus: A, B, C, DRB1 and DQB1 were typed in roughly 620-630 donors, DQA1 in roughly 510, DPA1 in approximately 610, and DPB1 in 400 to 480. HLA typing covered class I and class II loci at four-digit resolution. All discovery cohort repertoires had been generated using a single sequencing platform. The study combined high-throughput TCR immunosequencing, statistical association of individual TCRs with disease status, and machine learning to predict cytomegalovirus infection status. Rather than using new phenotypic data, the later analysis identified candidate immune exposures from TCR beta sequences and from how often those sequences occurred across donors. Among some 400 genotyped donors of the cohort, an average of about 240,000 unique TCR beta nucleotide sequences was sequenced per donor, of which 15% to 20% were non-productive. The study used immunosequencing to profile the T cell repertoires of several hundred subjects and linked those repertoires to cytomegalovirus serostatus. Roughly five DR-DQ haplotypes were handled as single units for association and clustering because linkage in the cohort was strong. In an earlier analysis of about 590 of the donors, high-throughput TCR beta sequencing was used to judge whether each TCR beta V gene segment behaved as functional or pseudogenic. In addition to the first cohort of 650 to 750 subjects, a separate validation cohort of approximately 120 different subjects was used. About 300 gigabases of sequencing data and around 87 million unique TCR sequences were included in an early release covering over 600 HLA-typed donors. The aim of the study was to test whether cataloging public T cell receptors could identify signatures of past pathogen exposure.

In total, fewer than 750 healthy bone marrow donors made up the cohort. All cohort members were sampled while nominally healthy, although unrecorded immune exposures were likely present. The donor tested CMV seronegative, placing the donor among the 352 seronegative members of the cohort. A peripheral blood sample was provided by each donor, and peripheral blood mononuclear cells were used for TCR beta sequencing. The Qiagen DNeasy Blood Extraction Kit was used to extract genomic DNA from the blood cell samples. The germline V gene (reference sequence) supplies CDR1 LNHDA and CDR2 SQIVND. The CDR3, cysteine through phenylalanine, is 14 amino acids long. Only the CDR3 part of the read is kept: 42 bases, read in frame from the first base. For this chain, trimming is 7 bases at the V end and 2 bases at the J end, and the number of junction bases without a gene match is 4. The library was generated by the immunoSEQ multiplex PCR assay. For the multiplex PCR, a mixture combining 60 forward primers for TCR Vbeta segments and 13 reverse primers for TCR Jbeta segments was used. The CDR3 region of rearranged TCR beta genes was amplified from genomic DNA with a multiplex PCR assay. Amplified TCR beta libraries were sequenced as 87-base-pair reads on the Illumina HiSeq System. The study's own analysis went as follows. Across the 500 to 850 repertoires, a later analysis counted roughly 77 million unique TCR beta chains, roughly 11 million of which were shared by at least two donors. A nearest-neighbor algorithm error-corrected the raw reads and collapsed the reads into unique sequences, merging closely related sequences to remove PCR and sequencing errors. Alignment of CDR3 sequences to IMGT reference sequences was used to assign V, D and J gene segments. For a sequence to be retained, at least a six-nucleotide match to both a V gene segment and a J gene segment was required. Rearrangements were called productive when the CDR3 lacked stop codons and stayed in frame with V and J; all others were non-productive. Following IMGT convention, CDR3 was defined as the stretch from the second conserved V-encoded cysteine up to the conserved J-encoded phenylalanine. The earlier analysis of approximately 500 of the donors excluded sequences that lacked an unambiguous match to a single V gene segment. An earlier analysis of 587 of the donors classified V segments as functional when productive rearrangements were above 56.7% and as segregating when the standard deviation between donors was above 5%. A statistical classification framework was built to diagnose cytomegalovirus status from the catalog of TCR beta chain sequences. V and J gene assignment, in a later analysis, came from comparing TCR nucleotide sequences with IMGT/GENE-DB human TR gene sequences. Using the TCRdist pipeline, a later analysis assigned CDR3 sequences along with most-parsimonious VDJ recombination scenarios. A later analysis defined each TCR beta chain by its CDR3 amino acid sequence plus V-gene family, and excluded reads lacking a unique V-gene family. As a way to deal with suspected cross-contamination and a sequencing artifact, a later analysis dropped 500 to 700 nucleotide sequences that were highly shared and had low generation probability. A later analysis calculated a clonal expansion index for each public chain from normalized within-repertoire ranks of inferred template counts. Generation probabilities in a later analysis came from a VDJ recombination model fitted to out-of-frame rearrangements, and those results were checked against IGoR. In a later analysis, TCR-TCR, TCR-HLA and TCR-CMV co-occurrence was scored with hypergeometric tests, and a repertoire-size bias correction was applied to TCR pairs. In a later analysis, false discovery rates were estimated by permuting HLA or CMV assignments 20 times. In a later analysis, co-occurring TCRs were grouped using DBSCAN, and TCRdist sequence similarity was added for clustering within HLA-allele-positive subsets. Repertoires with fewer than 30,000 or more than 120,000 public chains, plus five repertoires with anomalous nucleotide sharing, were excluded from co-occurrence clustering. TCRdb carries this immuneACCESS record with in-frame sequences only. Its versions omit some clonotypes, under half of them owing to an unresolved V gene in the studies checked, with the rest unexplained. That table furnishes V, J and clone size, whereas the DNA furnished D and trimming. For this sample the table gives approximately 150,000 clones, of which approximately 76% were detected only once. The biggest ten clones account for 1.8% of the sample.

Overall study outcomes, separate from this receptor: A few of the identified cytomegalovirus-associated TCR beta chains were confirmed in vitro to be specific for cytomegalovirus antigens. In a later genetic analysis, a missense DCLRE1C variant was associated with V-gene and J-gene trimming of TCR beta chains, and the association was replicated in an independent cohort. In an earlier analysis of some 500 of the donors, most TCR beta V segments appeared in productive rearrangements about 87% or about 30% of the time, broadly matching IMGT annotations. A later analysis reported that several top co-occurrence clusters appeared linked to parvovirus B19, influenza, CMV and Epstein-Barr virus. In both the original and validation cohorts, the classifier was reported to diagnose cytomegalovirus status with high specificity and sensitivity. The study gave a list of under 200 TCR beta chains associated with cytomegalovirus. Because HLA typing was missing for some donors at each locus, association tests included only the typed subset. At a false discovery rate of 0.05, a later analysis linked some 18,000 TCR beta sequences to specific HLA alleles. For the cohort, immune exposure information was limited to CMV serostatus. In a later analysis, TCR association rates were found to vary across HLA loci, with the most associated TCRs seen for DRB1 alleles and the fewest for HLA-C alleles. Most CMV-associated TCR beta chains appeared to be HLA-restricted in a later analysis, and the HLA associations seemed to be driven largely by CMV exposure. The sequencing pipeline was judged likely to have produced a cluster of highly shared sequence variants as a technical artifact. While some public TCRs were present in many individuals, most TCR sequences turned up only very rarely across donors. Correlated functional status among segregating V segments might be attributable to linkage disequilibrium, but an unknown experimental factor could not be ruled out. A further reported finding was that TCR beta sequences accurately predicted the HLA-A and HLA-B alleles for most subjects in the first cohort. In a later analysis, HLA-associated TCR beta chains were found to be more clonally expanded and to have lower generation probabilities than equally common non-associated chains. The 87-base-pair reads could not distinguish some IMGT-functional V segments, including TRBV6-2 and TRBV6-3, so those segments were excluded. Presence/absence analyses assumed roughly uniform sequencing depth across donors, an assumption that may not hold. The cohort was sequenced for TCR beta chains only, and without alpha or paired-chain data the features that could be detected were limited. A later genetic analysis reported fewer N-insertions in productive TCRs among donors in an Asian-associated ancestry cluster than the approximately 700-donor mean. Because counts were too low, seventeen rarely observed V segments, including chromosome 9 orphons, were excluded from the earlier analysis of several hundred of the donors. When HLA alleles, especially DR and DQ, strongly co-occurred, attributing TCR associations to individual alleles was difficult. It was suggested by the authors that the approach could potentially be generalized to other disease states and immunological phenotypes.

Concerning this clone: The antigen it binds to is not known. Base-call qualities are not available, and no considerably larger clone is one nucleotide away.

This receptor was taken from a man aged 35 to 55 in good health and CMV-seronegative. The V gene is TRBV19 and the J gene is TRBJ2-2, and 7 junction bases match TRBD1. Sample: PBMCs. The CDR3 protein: CASNPGGNTGELFF. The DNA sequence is TGTGCCAGTAACCCAGGGGGAAACACCGGGGAGCTGTTTTTT.